This section outlines one T cell receptor (beta chain) sequence together with its context. Only in-frame clones appear in the TCRdb table, and some are missing; sequencing was by immunoSEQ multiplex PCR. The data contain approximately 170,000 clones, roughly 90% of them singletons. The data are from a study of blood T cell repertoires in COVID-19. From germline, CDR1 is SNHLY and CDR2 FYNNEI. V dropped 1 base and J dropped 3; count of bases not matched to a gene: 5. The CDR3 contains 16 residues. The specimen sequenced was peripheral blood. The rearrangement joins TRBV2 to TRBJ2-4, with 8 bases matching TRBD1. The receptor was derived from a man in his 60s with acute or convalescent COVID-19. DNA for the CDR3: TGTGCCAGCAGTGAAGGACAGGGGCCGGTCAAAAACATTCAGTACTTC. The encoded protein is CASSEGQGPVKNIQYF. The entire variable domain, with the rest obtained from reference TRBV2 and TRBJ2-4, is as follows: EPEVTQTPSHQVTQMGQEVILRCVPISNHLYFYWYRQILGQKVEFLVSFYNNEISEKSEIFDDQFSVERPDGSNFTLKIRSTKLEDSAMYFCASSEGQGPVKNIQYFGAGTRLSVL.